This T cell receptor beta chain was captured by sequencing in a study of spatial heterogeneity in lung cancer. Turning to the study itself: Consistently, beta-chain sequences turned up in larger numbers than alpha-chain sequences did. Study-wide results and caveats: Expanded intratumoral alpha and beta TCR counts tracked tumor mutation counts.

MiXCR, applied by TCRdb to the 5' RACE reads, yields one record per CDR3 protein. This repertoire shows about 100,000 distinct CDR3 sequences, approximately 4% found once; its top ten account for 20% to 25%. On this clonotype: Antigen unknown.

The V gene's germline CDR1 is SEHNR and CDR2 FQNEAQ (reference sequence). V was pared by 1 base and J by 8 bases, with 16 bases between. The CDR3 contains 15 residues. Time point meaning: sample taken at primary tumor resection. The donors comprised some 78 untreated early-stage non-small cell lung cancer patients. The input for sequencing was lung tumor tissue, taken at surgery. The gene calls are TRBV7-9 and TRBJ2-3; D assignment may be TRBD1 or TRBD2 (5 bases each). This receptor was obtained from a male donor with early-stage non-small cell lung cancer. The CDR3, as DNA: TGTGCCAGCAGCTTAGGAAAGGGGACCACTGGTACGCAGTATTTT. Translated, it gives CASSLGKGTTGTQYF.